The rows below give T cell receptor beta chains drawn from one sample of a study of blood T cell repertoires in COVID-19. Sequencing was performed with immunoSEQ multiplex PCR; in TCRdb, only in-frame clones are kept and a portion is missing. The sample includes about 59,000 clones, about 90% of them seen just once. What was sequenced was peripheral blood. These receptors were obtained from a man older than 75 in a cohort sampled during active COVID-19. Both conserved end residues are part of each CDR3. The order of the fields is clone size, V gene, J gene, D gene, CDR3 protein, CDR3 DNA. D genes are given only for firm matches. Expanded clones get a size class; other rows say once, few or many, or leave the size out.

clone_size: once
v_call: TRBV7-8
j_call: TRBJ1-1
d_call: NA
cdr3_aa: CASSLDRVTEAFF
cdr3_nt: TGTGCCAGCAGCTTAGACAGGGTCACTGAAGCTTTCTTT

clone_size: NA
v_call: TRBV27
j_call: TRBJ1-4
d_call: TRBD1
cdr3_aa: CASRLQGVGEKLFF
cdr3_nt: TGTGCCAGCAGACTACAGGGGGTGGGCGAAAAACTGTTTTTT

clone_size: NA
v_call: TRBV24-1
j_call: TRBJ1-3
d_call: NA
cdr3_aa: CATSDLEGYTIYF
cdr3_nt: TGTGCCACCAGTGATTTGGAGGGTTACACCATATATTTT

clone_size: NA
v_call: TRBV4-2
j_call: TRBJ2-1
d_call: TRBD2
cdr3_aa: CASSQEPGEGRRNEQFF
cdr3_nt: TGTGCCAGCAGCCAAGAACCCGGGGAGGGGAGAAGGAATGAGCAGTTCTTC

clone_size: NA
v_call: TRBV5-1
j_call: TRBJ2-3
d_call: NA
cdr3_aa: CASSLGIPTDTQYF
cdr3_nt: TGCGCCAGCAGCTTGGGTATCCCCACAGATACGCAGTATTTT

clone_size: NA
v_call: TRBV7-3
j_call: TRBJ2-3
d_call: TRBD2
cdr3_aa: CASSHSGRGDTQYF
cdr3_nt: TGTGCCAGCAGCCATAGCGGGAGAGGCGATACGCAGTATTTT

clone_size: NA
v_call: TRBV9
j_call: TRBJ1-1
d_call: NA
cdr3_aa: CASSESREKPEAFF
cdr3_nt: TGTGCCAGCAGTGAATCCAGGGAAAAGCCTGAAGCTTTCTTT

clone_size: few
v_call: TRBV5-1
j_call: TRBJ1-6
d_call: NA
cdr3_aa: CASSSHDPEAPLHF
cdr3_nt: TGCGCCAGCAGCTCACATGATCCTGAGGCACCCCTCCACTTT

clone_size: NA
v_call: TRBV10-1
j_call: TRBJ1-3
d_call: NA
cdr3_aa: CASSESSGAGNTIYF
cdr3_nt: TGCGCCAGCAGTGAGTCGTCGGGGGCTGGAAACACCATATATTTT

clone_size: NA
v_call: TRBV4-1
j_call: TRBJ2-5
d_call: TRBD1
cdr3_aa: CASSQDAGQGRETQYF
cdr3_nt: TGCGCCAGCAGCCAAGATGCGGGACAGGGGAGAGAGACCCAGTACTTC

clone_size: NA
v_call: TRBV10-3
j_call: TRBJ1-1
d_call: TRBD1
cdr3_aa: CAISLGQGSTEAFF
cdr3_nt: TGTGCCATCAGTCTGGGACAGGGAAGCACTGAAGCTTTCTTT

clone_size: few
v_call: TRBV30
j_call: TRBJ1-2
d_call: NA
cdr3_aa: CAWSVRQGRGGYTF
cdr3_nt: TGTGCCTGGAGTGTGCGTCAGGGCAGGGGTGGCTACACCTTC

clone_size: NA
v_call: TRBV19
j_call: TRBJ1-2
d_call: TRBD1
cdr3_aa: CASKTTGRNYGYTF
cdr3_nt: TGTGCCAGTAAAACGACAGGGCGGAACTATGGCTACACCTTC

clone_size: NA
v_call: TRBV5-8
j_call: TRBJ2-7
d_call: NA
cdr3_aa: CASSLAVLYSYEQYF
cdr3_nt: TGTGCCAGCAGCTTGGCGGTTCTCTACTCCTACGAGCAGTACTTC

clone_size: NA
v_call: TRBV5-4
j_call: TRBJ1-3
d_call: TRBD1
cdr3_aa: CASSLDAGGASGNTIYF
cdr3_nt: TGTGCCAGCAGCTTGGATGCAGGGGGCGCTTCTGGAAACACCATATATTTT

clone_size: NA
v_call: TRBV29-1
j_call: TRBJ2-1
d_call: NA
cdr3_aa: CSVQRSNSYNEQFF
cdr3_nt: TGCAGCGTTCAGCGGAGTAACTCCTACAATGAGCAGTTCTTC

clone_size: few
v_call: TRBV7-6
j_call: TRBJ2-2
d_call: TRBD1
cdr3_aa: CASSPRGQGKTTGELFF
cdr3_nt: TGTGCCAGCAGCCCACGGGGACAGGGCAAGACGACCGGGGAGCTGTTTTTT

clone_size: NA
v_call: TRBV6-1
j_call: TRBJ2-5
d_call: NA
cdr3_aa: CASSEEKQVVVAQYF
cdr3_nt: TGTGCCAGCAGTGAAGAGAAACAGGTCGTTGTGGCCCAGTACTTC

clone_size: NA
v_call: TRBV5-1
j_call: TRBJ2-1
d_call: TRBD2
cdr3_aa: CASSLGLAGRNEQFF
cdr3_nt: TGCGCCAGCAGCTTGGGACTAGCGGGGAGGAATGAGCAGTTCTTC

clone_size: NA
v_call: TRBV7-8
j_call: TRBJ2-7
d_call: TRBD1
cdr3_aa: CASSLAVGGQGSYEQYF
cdr3_nt: TGTGCCAGCAGCTTAGCGGTCGGTGGACAGGGATCCTACGAGCAGTACTTC

clone_size: NA
v_call: TRBV4-2
j_call: TRBJ1-5
d_call: NA
cdr3_aa: CASSQDFGRNSNQPQHF
cdr3_nt: TGTGCCAGCAGCCAAGATTTCGGCAGGAATAGCAATCAGCCCCAGCATTTT

clone_size: few
v_call: TRBV30
j_call: TRBJ1-2
d_call: NA
cdr3_aa: CAWSVAMANYGYTF
cdr3_nt: TGTGCCTGGAGTGTAGCCATGGCTAACTATGGCTACACCTTC

clone_size: NA
v_call: TRBV5-6
j_call: TRBJ2-7
d_call: TRBD1
cdr3_aa: CASSLTGTGGYEQYF
cdr3_nt: TGTGCCAGCAGCTTGACCGGGACAGGGGGCTACGAGCAGTACTTC

clone_size: once
v_call: TRBV5-1
j_call: TRBJ1-4
d_call: NA
cdr3_aa: CASRFQGATNEKLFF
cdr3_nt: TGCGCCAGCAGATTCCAAGGGGCAACTAATGAAAAACTGTTTTTT

clone_size: NA
v_call: TRBV4-3
j_call: TRBJ2-7
d_call: NA
cdr3_aa: CASSQDLGGYEQYF
cdr3_nt: TGCGCCAGCAGCCAAGATTTGGGGGGCTACGAGCAGTACTTC

clone_size: NA
v_call: TRBV7-2
j_call: TRBJ1-3
d_call: NA
cdr3_aa: CASSLGGRTGNTIYF
cdr3_nt: TGTGCCAGCAGCTTAGGGGGCAGAACTGGAAACACCATATATTTT

clone_size: NA
v_call: TRBV18
j_call: TRBJ1-1
d_call: NA
cdr3_aa: CASSDSQGGEAFF
cdr3_nt: TGTGCCAGCTCTGACAGTCAGGGCGGTGAAGCTTTCTTT